These T cell receptor beta chains were read from a single sample in a study of blood T cell repertoires in COVID-19. Sequencing was performed with immunoSEQ multiplex PCR; in TCRdb, only in-frame clones are kept and a portion is missing. The repertoire holds 150,000 or so clones, with 80% to 90% as singletons. The material sequenced was peripheral blood. The receptors were sampled from a human donor in a cohort sampled during active COVID-19. Both conserved end residues are part of each CDR3. The D gene is left open where the match is weak. The size entry is marked missing in some rows and otherwise reads once, few, many or a size class.

D gene: -; clone size: -; V gene: TRBV19; J gene: TRBJ1-5; CDR3 DNA: TGTGCCAGTACCCACAGGACTTGGGGGGGATCTCAGCCCCAGCATTTT; CDR3 protein: CASTHRTWGGSQPQHF
D gene: -; clone size: -; V gene: TRBV5-1; J gene: TRBJ2-7; CDR3 DNA: TGCGCCAGCAGCTTAACAGCAGGCGGACTCCTGGGCCAGTACTTC; CDR3 protein: CASSLTAGGLLGQYF
D gene: -; clone size: -; V gene: TRBV3-1/TRBV3-2; J gene: TRBJ1-5; CDR3 DNA: TGTGCCAGCAGCAAACGACGGGGGATAGATCAGCCCCAGCATTTT; CDR3 protein: CASSKRRGIDQPQHF
D gene: -; clone size: few; V gene: TRBV28; J gene: TRBJ2-2; CDR3 DNA: TGTGCCAGCAGAGTAGGCGGAACCGGGGAGCTGTTTTTT; CDR3 protein: CASRVGGTGELFF
D gene: -; clone size: -; V gene: TRBV7-9; J gene: TRBJ2-3; CDR3 DNA: TGTGCCAGCAGCTTCAGGGGGGCCGTAGATACGCAGTATTTT; CDR3 protein: CASSFRGAVDTQYF
D gene: -; clone size: -; V gene: TRBV25-1; J gene: TRBJ1-5; CDR3 DNA: TGTGCCACCGGACAAACGATCAATCAGCCCCAGCATTTT; CDR3 protein: CATGQTINQPQHF
D gene: TRBD2; clone size: -; V gene: TRBV5-4; J gene: TRBJ2-7; CDR3 DNA: TGTGCCAGCAGCTTGGAGAGCGGGGGGGCCCACGAGCAGTACTTC; CDR3 protein: CASSLESGGAHEQYF
D gene: -; clone size: -; V gene: TRBV29-1; J gene: TRBJ1-2; CDR3 DNA: TGCAGCTCCAATGGCTACACCTTC; CDR3 protein: CSSNGYTF
D gene: TRBD1; clone size: -; V gene: TRBV10-1; J gene: TRBJ1-4; CDR3 DNA: TGCGCCAGCAGGGGACAGGGTAGTAGGCGAGGTGAAAAACTGTTTTTT; CDR3 protein: CASRGQGSRRGEKLFF
D gene: -; clone size: -; V gene: TRBV2; J gene: TRBJ2-2; CDR3 DNA: TGTGCCAGCAGGGTCTGGGGGGACCGGGAGCTGTTTTTT; CDR3 protein: CASRVWGDRELFF
D gene: -; clone size: once; V gene: TRBV14; J gene: TRBJ2-7; CDR3 DNA: TGTGCCAGCAGCCAAGATTTTTCGGACAGCTCCTACGAGCAGTACTTC; CDR3 protein: CASSQDFSDSSYEQYF
D gene: -; clone size: -; V gene: TRBV6-2/TRBV6-3; J gene: TRBJ1-2; CDR3 DNA: TGTGCCAGCAGTTCTCAGATTAACTATGGCTACACCTTC; CDR3 protein: CASSSQINYGYTF
D gene: TRBD1; clone size: -; V gene: TRBV7-3; J gene: TRBJ2-1; CDR3 DNA: TGTGCCAGCAGCTTAATGGGACAGGGGACCTACAATGAGCAGTTCTTC; CDR3 protein: CASSLMGQGTYNEQFF
D gene: TRBD1; clone size: once; V gene: TRBV4-3; J gene: TRBJ2-7; CDR3 DNA: TGCGCCAGCAGCCAAACACAGGGGCCGTCCTACGAGCAGTACTTC; CDR3 protein: CASSQTQGPSYEQYF
D gene: -; clone size: -; V gene: TRBV12-3/TRBV12-4; J gene: TRBJ1-1; CDR3 DNA: TGTGCCAGCAGGTCCGGGGGGACTGAAGCTTTCTTT; CDR3 protein: CASRSGGTEAFF
D gene: -; clone size: -; V gene: TRBV29-1; J gene: TRBJ1-1; CDR3 DNA: TGCAGCGTTGAGAGGGACACTGAAGCTTTCTTT; CDR3 protein: CSVERDTEAFF
D gene: -; clone size: -; V gene: TRBV4-3; J gene: TRBJ2-7; CDR3 DNA: TGCGCCAGCAGCCAGGGGACTGGTAGCTCCTACGAGCAGTACTTC; CDR3 protein: CASSQGTGSSYEQYF
D gene: TRBD1; clone size: -; V gene: TRBV27; J gene: TRBJ1-2; CDR3 DNA: TGTGCCAGCAAAAGGAAGACAGGGGGAATAAACTATGGCTACACCTTC; CDR3 protein: CASKRKTGGINYGYTF
D gene: TRBD1; clone size: -; V gene: TRBV7-6; J gene: TRBJ1-1; CDR3 DNA: TGTGCCAGCAGCTTGACAGGGTCTTTGAACACTGAAGCTTTCTTT; CDR3 protein: CASSLTGSLNTEAFF